This is a list of T cell receptor beta chains from one sample in a study of blood T cell repertoires in COVID-19. Data came from immunoSEQ multiplex PCR; TCRdb stores just in-frame clones and leaves some out. Among fewer than 250,000 clones listed, 83% were seen once. The sequencing sample was made of peripheral blood. All receptors come from a woman between 35 and 50 years old with active or convalescent COVID-19. CDR3s include the opening cysteine and the closing phenylalanine or tryptophan. Each record gives: clone size, V gene, J gene, D gene, CDR3 DNA, CDR3 protein. The D gene is left open where the match is weak. Rows give clone size only sometimes, using once, few, many, or a class for an expanded clone.

few	TRBV19	TRBJ1-5	TRBD1	TGTGCCACTCACGACAGGGGGAAAGGTTATGGCAATCAGCCCCAGCATTTT	CATHDRGKGYGNQPQHF
-	TRBV28	TRBJ1-4	-	TGTGCCAGCAGTTTATTGGCTGCAACTAATGAAAAACTGTTTTTT	CASSLLAATNEKLFF
once	TRBV5-1	TRBJ2-7	-	TGCGCCAGCAGCTTGTTCAGGGGCTACGAGCAGTACTTC	CASSLFRGYEQYF
-	TRBV4-1	TRBJ2-7	-	TGCGCCAGCAGCCAAGAGCAGGGCTACGAGCAGTACTTC	CASSQEQGYEQYF
-	TRBV4-1	TRBJ2-7	TRBD2	TGCGCCAGCAGCCAGACAACTAGCGTTTCCTACGAGCAGTACTTC	CASSQTTSVSYEQYF
-	TRBV11-2	TRBJ2-3	TRBD2	TGTGCCAGCAGCTTTAGCGGGGTTAGCACAGATACGCAGTATTTT	CASSFSGVSTDTQYF
-	TRBV6-2/TRBV6-3	TRBJ2-3	-	TGTGCCAGCAGTCGGCTAGGGGGGGCCGCAGATACGCAGTATTTT	CASSRLGGAADTQYF
-	TRBV18	TRBJ1-4	TRBD1	TGTGCCAGCTCACCTTGGACAGGCCCAAATGAAAAACTGTTTTTT	CASSPWTGPNEKLFF
-	TRBV7-8	TRBJ2-2	TRBD1	TGTGCCAGCAGAAGAACAGGGGACGGGACCGGGGAGCTGTTTTTT	CASRRTGDGTGELFF
-	TRBV27	TRBJ2-7	-	TGTGCCAGCAGTCGCGCCGACCCGTTACGAGGGCAGTACTTC	CASSRADPLRGQYF
once	TRBV11-3	TRBJ2-1	-	TGTGCCAGCAGCTCTAACTGGTCCTACAATGAGCAGTTCTTC	CASSSNWSYNEQFF
few	TRBV19	TRBJ1-3	-	TGTGCCAGTAAGACAGTCAGGGACACCATATATTTT	CASKTVRDTIYF
-	TRBV24-1	TRBJ2-5	-	TGTGCCACCAGTGAGGCGGCAGGGGCAGAGACCCAGTACTTC	CATSEAAGAETQYF
-	TRBV19	TRBJ1-5	-	TGTGCCAGTAGGACCAGGAATAGCAATCAGCCCCAGCATTTT	CASRTRNSNQPQHF
-	TRBV10-3	TRBJ1-5	TRBD1	TGTGCCATCAGGAAAACAGGGGATCAGCCCCAGCATTTT	CAIRKTGDQPQHF
once	TRBV5-1	TRBJ1-4	-	TGCGCCAGCAGCTTGGCCGCAGGCCCTAATGAAAAACTGTTTTTT	CASSLAAGPNEKLFF
few	TRBV27	TRBJ2-7	TRBD1	TGTGCCACCTGGGGAGTAGGACAGGGGAGGAACGAGCAGTACTTC	CATWGVGQGRNEQYF
-	TRBV4-1	TRBJ2-1	TRBD2	TGCGCCAGCAGCCAAGGTAGCGGGAGGGCCCGCAATGAGCAGTTCTTC	CASSQGSGRARNEQFF
few	TRBV7-9	TRBJ2-7	-	TGTGCCAGCGCCGGCGGTAGCTCCTACGAGCAGTACTTC	CASAGGSSYEQYF
-	TRBV10-1	TRBJ2-7	TRBD2	TGCGCCAGCAGTGAGTCGGCTAGCGGTAGTTACGAGCAGTACTTC	CASSESASGSYEQYF
-	TRBV5-1	TRBJ1-3	-	TGCGCCAGCAGGGGCGGACAGTCCTCTGGAAACACCATATATTTT	CASRGGQSSGNTIYF
once	TRBV19	TRBJ2-7	-	TGTGCCAGTAGTCCTTCTAGCGTACCCTCCTACGAGCAGTACTTC	CASSPSSVPSYEQYF
once	TRBV27	TRBJ1-6	-	TGTGCCAGCAGTCGGTGGGGGGAAAATTCACCCCTCCACTTT	CASSRWGENSPLHF
-	TRBV19	TRBJ1-2	-	TGTGCCAGTAGTAGCTTGTCGGGGGTCAGGCTCAACTATGGCTACACCTTC	CASSSLSGVRLNYGYTF
-	TRBV6-5	TRBJ1-5	TRBD1	TGTGCCAGCAGTTACGGGAGACAGGGACAGCCCCAGCATTTT	CASSYGRQGQPQHF
-	TRBV9	TRBJ1-3	-	TGTGCCAGCAGCGTAGCTTGGACAGCTGGAAACACCATATATTTT	CASSVAWTAGNTIYF
-	TRBV19	TRBJ1-1	TRBD1	TGTGCCAGTAGTATTCCAACAGGGGGCTTGTCGGGCACTGAAGCTTTCTTT	CASSIPTGGLSGTEAFF
-	TRBV7-9	TRBJ2-5	-	TGTGCCAGCAGCCCTCCTTTGGAGCGGCAAGAGACCCAGTACTTC	CASSPPLERQETQYF
-	TRBV19	TRBJ2-1	TRBD2	TGTGCCAGTAGTATTTCCGGGGGGTCTTTAAGGGGGCAGTTCTTC	CASSISGGSLRGQFF
once	TRBV9	TRBJ2-7	TRBD2	TGTGCCAGCAGCGTAGACCCCGGGACTAGCGGGAACGAGCAGTACTTC	CASSVDPGTSGNEQYF
-	TRBV4-1	TRBJ1-2	TRBD1	TGCGCCAGCAGCCAAGATCGAGACAGGGGATGGGGCTACACCTTC	CASSQDRDRGWGYTF
once	TRBV12-3/TRBV12-4	TRBJ1-5	-	TGTGCCAGCAGTTTAAAGAGGAATCAGCCCCAGCATTTT	CASSLKRNQPQHF
-	TRBV24-1	TRBJ1-1	-	TGTGCCACCAGTGAAACCCAACAGGGTCTGAGGGGAGCTTTCTTT	CATSETQQGLRGAFF
-	TRBV5-1	TRBJ1-4	-	TGCGCCAGCAGGGCACCCGATGAAAAACTGTTTTTT	CASRAPDEKLFF
-	TRBV27	TRBJ2-2	-	TGTGCCAGCAGTCCAGGGTACACCGGGGAGCTGTTTTTT	CASSPGYTGELFF
few	TRBV6-5	TRBJ1-1	-	TGTGCCAGTTTGAGTCTCAGGGACACTGAAGCTTTCTTT	CASLSLRDTEAFF
-	TRBV28	TRBJ1-4	-	TGTGCCAGCAGTTTCGACCTTGAGGCAAGTCGGGTCTTCAATGAAAAACTGTTTTTT	CASSFDLEASRVFNEKLFF
-	TRBV24-1	TRBJ2-3	-	TGTGCCACCAGTGAAACCCCGGGACTGAGAACTAGCACAGATACGCAGTATTTT	CATSETPGLRTSTDTQYF
-	TRBV5-1	TRBJ2-2	TRBD1	TGCGCCAGCAGCTTTCAATCGGGACAGGGCGACGGGGAGCTGTTTTTT	CASSFQSGQGDGELFF
-	TRBV3-1/TRBV3-2	TRBJ2-7	TRBD2	TGTGCCAGCAGTCAGCGGGAGTTCCACGAGCAGTACTTC	CASSQREFHEQYF
-	TRBV18	TRBJ2-7	-	TGTGCCAGCTCACACAGCTCTGGGGCTTCGCGAAGCTCCTACGAGCAGTACTTC	CASSHSSGASRSSYEQYF
-	TRBV28	TRBJ2-7	-	TGTGCCAGCAGCGAGATCGGGACTGTAAGCTCCTACGAGCAGTACTTC	CASSEIGTVSSYEQYF
-	TRBV4-1	TRBJ1-5	TRBD1	TGCGCCAGCAGCCACGAGACAGGGGGCGGTACAGATCAGCCCCAGCATTTT	CASSHETGGGTDQPQHF
-	TRBV19	TRBJ1-1	-	TGTGCCAGTAGTGCCCCGCAGGGGAACACTGAAGCTTTCTTT	CASSAPQGNTEAFF
-	TRBV19	TRBJ2-2	TRBD1	TGTGCCTATAGATGGGGGACAGGGTTGATGAGGACCGGGGAGCTGTTTTTT	CAYRWGTGLMRTGELFF
-	TRBV4-2	TRBJ2-2	TRBD1	TGTGCCAGCAGCCCCAAGGGGACAGGGGGCACCGGGGAGCTGTTTTTT	CASSPKGTGGTGELFF
-	TRBV11-2	TRBJ1-4	-	TGTGCCAGCAGCCTCCCCGGCCGGACGGGATTTAATGAAAAACTGTTTTTT	CASSLPGRTGFNEKLFF
-	TRBV28	TRBJ1-2	TRBD1	TGTGCCAGCAGTTTGGACAGGGCGGGTGGCTACACCTTC	CASSLDRAGGYTF
-	TRBV14	TRBJ1-3	-	TGTGCCAGCAGCCAAGGCGGCGGTCCTGGAAACACCATATATTTT	CASSQGGGPGNTIYF
-	TRBV7-2	TRBJ2-1	TRBD1	TGTGCCAGCAGCTTCTTGGGACAGTCCTACAATGAGCAGTTCTTC	CASSFLGQSYNEQFF
-	TRBV3-1/TRBV3-2	TRBJ2-3	TRBD2	TGTGCCAGCAGCCAAGATAGGGCGGGGGGGACTGATACGCAGTATTTT	CASSQDRAGGTDTQYF
-	TRBV7-9	TRBJ1-2	-	TGTGCCAGCAGCGCCCGGGGGACTGACTATGGCTACACCTTC	CASSARGTDYGYTF
-	TRBV27	TRBJ1-2	TRBD1	TGTGCCAGCAGGGAACAGGGGGCGGGTGGCTACACCTTC	CASREQGAGGYTF